This T cell receptor beta chain was documented in a study of cytomegalovirus exposure and HLA in healthy donors. For this clone: Its target is not known.

PCR employed 60 Vbeta and 13 Jbeta primers. The repertoire was sequenced with immunoSEQ multiplex PCR; TCRdb's copy has only in-frame clones and lacks some. The table shows about 150,000 clones, with just under 80% occurring only once. Study results and caveats: Earlier results showed most TCR beta V segments being productive about 87% or about 30% of the time. The study assumed roughly uniform donor sequencing depth for presence/absence analyses. Likely technical artifact: a cluster of highly shared sequence variants. A later examination showed that TCR association rates differed by HLA locus, with DRB1 most and HLA-C fewest.

The origin of this receptor is a woman aged 45-59 years in good health and CMV-seropositive. The sample consisted of PBMCs.

CDR3 sequence (DNA): TGTGCCAGCAGCCCCTCGGGGACTTCGTCCCTCACCGGGGAGCTGTTTTTT. Translating it yields CASSPSGTSSLTGELFF. The gene calls are TRBV5-4 and TRBJ2-2; weak D call: TRBD2 (6 bases). The CDR3 runs to 17 residues. Trimming removed 4 bases at V and 4 bases at J, with 20 bases between. Per the germline V gene, CDR1 is SGHNT and CDR2 is YYREEE (reference sequence).